The present TCR beta chain was sequenced within a study of Tregs in tolerant kidney transplant recipients. As regards this clone: The sample carries other DNA sequences with the same CDR3.

The junction had 16 bases not matched to a gene; V was cut back by 7 bases and J by 4 bases. The CDR3 contains 17 residues. In germline, CDR1 is SQVTM, CDR2 ANQGSEA. Produced via immunoSEQ multiplex PCR; TCRdb's table is partial and in-frame only. The sample includes around 98,000 clones, roughly 93% of them seen just once. This specimen was CD4+ T cells from blood, taken before the transplant. This receptor was taken from a human donor who received a combined kidney and bone marrow transplant. V is TRBV29-1 and J is TRBJ2-5; TRBD2 agrees at 12 bases. CDR3 region: CSARLAGAPGFSETQYF. The DNA of the CDR3 is TGCAGCGCCCGACTAGCGGGGGCCCCCGGGTTTTCAGAGACCCAGTACTTC.